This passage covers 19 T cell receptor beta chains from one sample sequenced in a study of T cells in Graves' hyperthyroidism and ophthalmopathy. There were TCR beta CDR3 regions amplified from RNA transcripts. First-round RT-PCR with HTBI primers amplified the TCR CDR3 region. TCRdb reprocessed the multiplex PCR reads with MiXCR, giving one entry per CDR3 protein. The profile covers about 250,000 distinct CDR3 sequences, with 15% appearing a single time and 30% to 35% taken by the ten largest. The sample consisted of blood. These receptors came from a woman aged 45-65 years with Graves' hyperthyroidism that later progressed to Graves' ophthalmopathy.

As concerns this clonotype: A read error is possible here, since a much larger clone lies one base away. The CDR3 nucleotides are TGTGCCAGCAGCTTTTCAGGGGATGGGACTGAAGCTTCCTTT. Translated: CASSFSGDGTEASF. The genes are TRBV11-2 and TRBJ1-1, with D possibly being TRBD1 (6 bases). Germline CDR1 SGHAT, CDR2 FQNNGV. The CDR3 runs to 14 residues.

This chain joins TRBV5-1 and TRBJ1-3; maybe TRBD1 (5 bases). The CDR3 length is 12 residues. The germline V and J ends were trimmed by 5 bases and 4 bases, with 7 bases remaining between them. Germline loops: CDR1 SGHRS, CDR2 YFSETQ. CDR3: CASRGDGNTIYF. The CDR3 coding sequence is TGCGCCAGCAGGGGGGACGGAAACACCATATATTTT.

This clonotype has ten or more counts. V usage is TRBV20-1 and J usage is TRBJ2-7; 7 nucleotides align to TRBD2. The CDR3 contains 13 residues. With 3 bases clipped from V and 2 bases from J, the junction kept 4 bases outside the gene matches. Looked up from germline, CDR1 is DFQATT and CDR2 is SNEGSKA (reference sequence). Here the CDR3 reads CSASVAGPYEQYF. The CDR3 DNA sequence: TGCAGTGCTAGTGTAGCGGGTCCCTACGAGCAGTACTTC.

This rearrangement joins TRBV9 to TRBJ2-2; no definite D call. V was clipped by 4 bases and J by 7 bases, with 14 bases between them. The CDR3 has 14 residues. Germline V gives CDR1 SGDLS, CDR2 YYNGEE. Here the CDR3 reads CASSTGPGDGELFF. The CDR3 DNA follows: TGTGCCAGCAGCACCGGACCCGGTGACGGGGAGCTGTTTTTT.

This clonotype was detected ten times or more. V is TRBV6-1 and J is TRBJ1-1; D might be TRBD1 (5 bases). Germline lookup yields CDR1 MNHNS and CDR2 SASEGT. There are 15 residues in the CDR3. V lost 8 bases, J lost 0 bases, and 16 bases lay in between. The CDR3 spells CASSRVGIMNTEAFF. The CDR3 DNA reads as TGTGCCAGCTCCAGGGTGGGAATAATGAACACTGAAGCTTTCTTT.

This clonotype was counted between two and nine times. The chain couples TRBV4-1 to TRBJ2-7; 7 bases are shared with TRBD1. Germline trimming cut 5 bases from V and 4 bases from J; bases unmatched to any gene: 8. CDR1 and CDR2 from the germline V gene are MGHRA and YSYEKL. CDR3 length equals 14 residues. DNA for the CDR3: TGCGCCAGCAGCGTACAGGGGATTGGGTACGAGCAGTACTTC. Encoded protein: CASSVQGIGYEQYF.

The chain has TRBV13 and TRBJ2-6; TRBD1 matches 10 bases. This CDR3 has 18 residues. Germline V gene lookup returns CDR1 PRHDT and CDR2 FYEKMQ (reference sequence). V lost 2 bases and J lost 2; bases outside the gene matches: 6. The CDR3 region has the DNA TGTGCCAGCAGCTTAATGGACAGGGGGTACCCTGGGGCCAACGTCCTGACTTTC. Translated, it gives CASSLMDRGYPGANVLTF.

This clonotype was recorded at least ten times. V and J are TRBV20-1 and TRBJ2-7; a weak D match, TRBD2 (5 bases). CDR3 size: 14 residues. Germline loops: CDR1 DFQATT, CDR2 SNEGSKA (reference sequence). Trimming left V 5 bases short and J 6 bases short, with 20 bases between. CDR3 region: CSAVASLGAREQYF. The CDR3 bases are TGCAGTGCTGTGGCCTCCTTGGGAGCCCGCGAGCAGTACTTC.

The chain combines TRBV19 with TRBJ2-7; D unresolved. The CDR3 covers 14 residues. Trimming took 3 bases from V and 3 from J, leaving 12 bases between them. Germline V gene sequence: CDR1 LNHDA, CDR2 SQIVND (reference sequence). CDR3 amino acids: CASSITLSSYEQYF. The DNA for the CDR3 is TGTGCCAGTAGTATTACCCTCAGCAGCTACGAGCAGTACTTC.

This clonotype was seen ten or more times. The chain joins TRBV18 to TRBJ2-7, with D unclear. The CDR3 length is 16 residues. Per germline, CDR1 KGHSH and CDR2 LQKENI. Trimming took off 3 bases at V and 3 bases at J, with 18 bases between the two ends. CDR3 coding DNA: TGTGCCAGCTCACCGGGCATCCGAGACGGCAACTACGAGCAGTACTTC. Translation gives CASSPGIRDGNYEQYF.

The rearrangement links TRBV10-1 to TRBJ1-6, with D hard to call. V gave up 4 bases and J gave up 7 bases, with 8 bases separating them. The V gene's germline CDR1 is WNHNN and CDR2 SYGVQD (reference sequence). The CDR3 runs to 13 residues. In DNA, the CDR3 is TGCGCCAGCAGTGGGGATCTCAATTCACCCCTCCACTTT. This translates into CASSGDLNSPLHF.

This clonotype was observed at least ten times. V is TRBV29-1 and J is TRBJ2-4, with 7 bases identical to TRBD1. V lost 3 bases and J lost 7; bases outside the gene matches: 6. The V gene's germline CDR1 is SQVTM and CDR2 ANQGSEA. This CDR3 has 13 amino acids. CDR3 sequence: CSVERGLRNIQYF. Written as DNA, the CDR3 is TGCAGCGTTGAGAGGGGGCTTAGGAACATTCAGTACTTC.

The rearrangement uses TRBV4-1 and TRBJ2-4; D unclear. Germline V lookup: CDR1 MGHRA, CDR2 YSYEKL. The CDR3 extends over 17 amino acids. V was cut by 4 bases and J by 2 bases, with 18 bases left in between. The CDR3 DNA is TGCGCCAGCAGCCGACTCCGGGCAGAGGCAACCAAAAACATTCAGTACTTC. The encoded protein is CASSRLRAEATKNIQYF.

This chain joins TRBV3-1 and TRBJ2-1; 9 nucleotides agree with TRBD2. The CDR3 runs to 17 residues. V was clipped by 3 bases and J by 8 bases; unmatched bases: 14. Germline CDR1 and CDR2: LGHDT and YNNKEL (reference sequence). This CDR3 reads CASSHLLGASGMHEQFF. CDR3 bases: TGTGCCAGCAGCCATCTCTTGGGGGCTAGCGGGATGCATGAGCAGTTCTTC.

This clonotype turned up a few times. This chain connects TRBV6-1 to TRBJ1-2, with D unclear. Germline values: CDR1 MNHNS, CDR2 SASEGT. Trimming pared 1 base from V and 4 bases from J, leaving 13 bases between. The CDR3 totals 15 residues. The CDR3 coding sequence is TGTGCCAGCAGTGAAGGCTGGACCCGGCTCTATGGCTACACCTTC. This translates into CASSEGWTRLYGYTF.

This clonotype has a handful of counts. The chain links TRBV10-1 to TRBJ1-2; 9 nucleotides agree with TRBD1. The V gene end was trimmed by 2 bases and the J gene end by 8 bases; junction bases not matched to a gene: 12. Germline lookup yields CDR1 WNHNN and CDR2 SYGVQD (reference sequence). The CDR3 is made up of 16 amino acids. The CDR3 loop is CASSEPDGQGIKGYTF. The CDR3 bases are TGCGCCAGCAGTGAGCCAGACGGACAGGGGATCAAGGGCTACACCTTC.

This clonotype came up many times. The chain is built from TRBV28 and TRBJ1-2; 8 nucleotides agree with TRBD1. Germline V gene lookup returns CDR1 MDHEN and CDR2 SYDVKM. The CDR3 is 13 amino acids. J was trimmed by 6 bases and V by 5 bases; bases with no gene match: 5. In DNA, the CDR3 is TGTGCCAGCAGTACAAGGGACAGGCATGGCTACACCTTC. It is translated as CASSTRDRHGYTF.

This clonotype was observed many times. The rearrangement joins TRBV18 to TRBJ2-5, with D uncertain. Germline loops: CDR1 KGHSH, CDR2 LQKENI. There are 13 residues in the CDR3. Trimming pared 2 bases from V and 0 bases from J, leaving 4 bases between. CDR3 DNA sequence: TGTGCCAGCTCACCATCAAACCAAGAGACCCAGTACTTC. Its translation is CASSPSNQETQYF. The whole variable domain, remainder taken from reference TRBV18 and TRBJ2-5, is NAGVMQNPRHLVRRRGQEARLRCSPMKGHSHVYWYRQLPEEGLKFMVYLQKENIIDESGMPKERFSAEFPKEGPSILRIQQVVRGDSAAYFCASSPSNQETQYFGPGTRLLVL.

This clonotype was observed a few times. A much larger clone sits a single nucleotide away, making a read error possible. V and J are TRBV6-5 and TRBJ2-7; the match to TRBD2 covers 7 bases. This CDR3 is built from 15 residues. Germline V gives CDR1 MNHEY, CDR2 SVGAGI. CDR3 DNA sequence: TGTGCCGGCAGTTACAAGGGCGGGAGAACCTACGAGCAGTACTTC. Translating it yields CAGSYKGGRTYEQYF.